Listed here are 25 T cell receptor beta chains from one sample, sequenced in a study of shared clonotypes between healthy human individuals (TCRdb year 2020). Library prep was done by the immunoSEQ multiplex PCR assay. Drawn from immuneACCESS, this table holds only the in-frame rearrangements with V and J called that TCRdb kept. Clones are partly lost; checked studies trace under half to an unresolved V gene and leave the rest unexplained. For this sample the table gives roughly 520,000 clones, of which approximately 94% were detected only once. Approximately 0.067% of the sample is in the top ten clones. Sequencing was done on a sample of naive CD4+ T cells sorted from blood. The sample's cell subset or site label, decoded: CD45RA+ positively selected. The source is a woman aged 25-40 years in good health.

This clone showed up just a few times. Other DNA sequences in the sample encode the same CDR3. The chain employs TRBV5-1 and TRBJ2-5; D is undetermined. This CDR3 has 13 residues. The germline CDR1 and CDR2 sequences are SGHRS and YFSETQ. Deletions cut 0 bases from V and 4 bases from J, with 7 bases between. The CDR3 DNA follows: TGCGCCAGCAGCTTGGGGGTCCTAGAGACCCAGTACTTC. It is translated as CASSLGVLETQYF.

The gene calls are TRBV20-1 and TRBJ2-3; D is unclear. The CDR3 runs 11 residues. Germline values: CDR1 DFQATT, CDR2 SNEGSKA (reference sequence). V was shortened by 3 bases and J by 6 bases, with 7 bases between the two germline ends. This chain's CDR3 is CSASKADTQYF. CDR3 DNA sequence: TGCAGTGCTAGTAAGGCGGATACGCAGTATTTT.

This clone was seen just once. The chain carries TRBV2 and TRBJ1-4; D gene uncertain. The CDR3 covers 13 residues. V was cut by 4 bases and J by 10 bases, with 13 bases left in between. Germline V gene data show CDR1 as SNHLY and CDR2 as FYNNEI. The CDR3 here is CASSGNADGKLFF. For the CDR3, the DNA is TGTGCCAGCAGTGGGAACGCGGACGGAAAACTGTTTTTT.

This clone was picked up one time. This chain connects TRBV19 to TRBJ2-3, with TRBD1 as a possible D gene (5 bases). Trimming took 3 bases from V and 3 from J, leaving 13 bases between them. Germline lookup yields CDR1 LNHDA and CDR2 SQIVND (reference sequence). The CDR3 has 15 residues. The CDR3 spells CASSISLGVTDTQYF. CDR3 DNA sequence: TGTGCCAGTAGTATCTCCTTAGGGGTTACAGATACGCAGTATTTT.

The chain links TRBV19 to TRBJ2-7, with unresolved D. The CDR3 has 13 residues. V lost 5 bases and J 7 bases, leaving 15 bases between the germline ends. CDR1 is LNHDA and CDR2 is SQIVND in the germline V gene (reference sequence). CDR3 sequence (DNA): TGTGCCAGTAGTCTGGCATGGCAGCAAGAGCAGTACTTC. Translating gives CASSLAWQQEQYF.

The chain is built from TRBV10-1 and TRBJ1-1; the D is unclear. This CDR3 has 14 residues. The ends were cut back, 0 bases at V and 4 bases at J, with 9 bases in the middle. Per the germline V gene, CDR1 is WNHNN and CDR2 is SYGVQD (reference sequence). CDR3 in amino acids: CASSESSRGTEAFF. The CDR3 DNA reads TGCGCCAGCAGTGAGTCCTCACGGGGCACTGAAGCTTTCTTT.

This chain joins TRBV11-2 and TRBJ2-5; D is perhaps TRBD2 (6 bases). The DNA end favors TRBJ2-7, so the J call may be wrong. The CDR3 is 13 residues long. Germline V lookup: CDR1 SGHAT, CDR2 FQNNGV. The CDR3: CASSSRLGHEQYF. CDR3 nucleotide sequence: TGTGCCAGCAGCTCCAGACTAGGGCACGAGCAGTACTTC.

Only one count was recorded for this clone. The CDR3 sequence: CSVGKQGWGMGEQYF. CDR3 DNA: TGCAGCGTTGGTAAACAGGGTTGGGGAATGGGCGAGCAGTACTTC. The chain couples TRBV29-1 to TRBJ2-7, with D maybe TRBD1 (6 bases). Germline V gives CDR1 SQVTM, CDR2 ANQGSEA. The CDR3 contains 15 residues. Trimming stripped 4 bases from V and 6 bases from J, with 22 bases between.

Note on this clone: The sample contains more than one DNA sequence encoding this CDR3. The V gene is TRBV7-2, the J gene TRBJ2-1; the D is unclear. V was clipped by 1 base and J by 7 bases, with 8 bases between them. The CDR3 consists of 13 residues. Germline values: CDR1 SGHTA, CDR2 FQGNSA. The CDR3 is CASSLGLPNEQFF. CDR3 DNA sequence: TGTGCCAGCAGCTTAGGCCTGCCTAATGAGCAGTTCTTC.

The chain couples TRBV5-4 to TRBJ1-2; 8 bases are shared with TRBD1. V shed 3 bases and J 4 bases; nucleotides not matched to a gene: 8. CDR1 and CDR2 from the germline V gene are SGHNT and YYREEE (reference sequence). This CDR3 is built from 15 residues. The CDR3 region is CASSWKTGDIYGYTF. CDR3 coding DNA: TGTGCCAGCAGCTGGAAGACAGGGGATATCTATGGCTACACCTTC.

The chain recombines TRBV28 with TRBJ2-7; D not resolved. V was shortened by 5 bases and J by 0 bases, with 2 bases between the two germline ends. The CDR3 spans 11 residues. Germline V CDR1 and CDR2: MDHEN, SYDVKM. CDR3 sequence: CASSDSYEQYF. The CDR3 DNA reads as TGTGCCAGCAGTGACTCCTACGAGCAGTACTTC.

V is TRBV28 and J is TRBJ2-5; the D is unclear. The DNA end is more similar to TRBJ2-7, so the J call may be wrong. Germline V gene lookup returns CDR1 MDHEN and CDR2 SYDVKM. This CDR3 is 15 amino acids long. The CDR3 here is CASRQSGPLSYEQYF. CDR3 DNA: TGTGCCAGCAGGCAAAGTGGCCCCCTTAGCTACGAGCAGTACTTC.

J is TRBJ1-2 and V is TRBV10-3; D gene unclear. This CDR3 is 17 amino acids long. Germline loops: CDR1 ENHRY, CDR2 SYGVKD. V was pared by 1 base and J by 2 bases, with 17 bases between. In DNA, the CDR3 is TGTGCCATCAGTGAGTTTGAGGCTCGGCCGGTCAACTATGGCTACACCTTC. Protein product: CAISEFEARPVNYGYTF.

A few counts support this clone. J is TRBJ2-1 and V is TRBV7-9, with unresolved D. V shed 1 base and J shed 6 bases, with 4 bases lying between them. The CDR3 is 12 amino acids. The germline CDR1 and CDR2 sequences are SEHNR and FQNEAQ (reference sequence). The CDR3 DNA follows: TGTGCCAGCAGCTTAGTTTCCAATGAGCAGTTCTTC. The encoded protein is CASSLVSNEQFF.

This clone was recorded only once. This sequence joins TRBV5-1 and TRBJ2-7, with 9 bases fitting TRBD2. Germline V gives CDR1 SGHRS, CDR2 YFSETQ. The junction had 7 bases not matched to a gene; V was cut back by 3 bases and J by 0 bases. CDR3 length equals 16 residues. The CDR3 DNA reads as TGCGCCAGCAGCTCAGGAGTAGCGGGAGCCTCCTACGAGCAGTACTTC. It codes for CASSSGVAGASYEQYF.

This clone came up once. CDR3 nucleotides: TGTGCCAGCAGCCTCATGAGCGGGAGCGGGACAGATACGCAGTATTTT. Its translation: CASSLMSGSGTDTQYF. This sequence joins TRBV27 and TRBJ2-3, with TRBD2 matching 8 bases. CDR1 and CDR2 from the germline V gene are MNHEY and SMNVEV (reference sequence). This CDR3 region has 16 residues. V shed 6 bases, J shed 3 bases, and the junction held 11 bases outside the gene matches.

This chain joins TRBV5-8 and TRBJ2-5, with D hard to call. The CDR3 totals 11 residues. V was cut by 0 bases and J by 5 bases, with 2 bases left in between. Looked up from germline, CDR1 is SGHTS and CDR2 is YDEGEE. CDR3 residues: CASSLVETQYF. The CDR3 nucleotides read TGTGCCAGCAGCTTGGTGGAGACCCAGTACTTC.

V gene TRBV10-3 combines with J gene TRBJ2-1; no clear D gene. Germline V gene data show CDR1 as ENHRY and CDR2 as SYGVKD. The CDR3 extends over 16 amino acids. Trimming stripped 2 bases from V and 4 bases from J, with 15 bases between. This CDR3 is CAISEPTRRSYNEQFF. The CDR3 DNA sequence: TGTGCCATCAGTGAGCCGACCCGAAGAAGTTACAATGAGCAGTTCTTC.

With regard to this clone: The same CDR3 can be traced to other DNA sequences in this sample. The chain uses TRBV28 and TRBJ1-5; 7 positions match TRBD1. Germline CDR1 MDHEN, CDR2 SYDVKM. J gave up 6 bases and V 4 bases, and 6 bases lay outside the gene matches. This CDR3 comprises 14 residues. The CDR3 spells CASSSPTGSQPQHF. The CDR3 coding sequence is TGTGCCAGCAGTTCCCCGACAGGGAGTCAGCCCCAGCATTTT.

As concerns this clone: Other DNA sequences in the sample encode the same CDR3. The chain links TRBV28 to TRBJ1-4; D possibly corresponds to TRBD1 (5 bases). The V end was cut by 6 bases, the J end by 8 bases, with 10 bases between. This CDR3 region has 12 residues. The V gene's germline CDR1 is MDHEN and CDR2 SYDVKM. The CDR3 DNA reads as TGTGCCAGCAGCTCGGGGGGGGAAAAACTGTTTTTT. Its protein is CASSSGGEKLFF. Full variable domain (rest looked up from reference TRBV28 and TRBJ1-4): DVKVTQSSRYLVKRTGEKVFLECVQDMDHENMFWYRQDPGLGLRLIYFSYDVKMKEKGDIPEGYSVSREKKERFSLILESASTNQTSMYLCASSSGGEKLFFGSGTQLSVL.

V usage is TRBV10-1 and J usage is TRBJ2-7; 7 nucleotides line up with TRBD2. Germline assignment: CDR1 WNHNN and CDR2 SYGVQD (reference sequence). The CDR3 extends over 15 amino acids. V shed 5 bases and J 2 bases; nucleotides not matched to a gene: 9. Here the CDR3 DNA reads TGCGCCAGCAGTAGTTCGGGAGGCATCCCCTACGAGCAGTACTTC. It translates to CASSSSGGIPYEQYF.

J is TRBJ2-7 and V is TRBV10-1; D is ambiguous. V was pared by 6 bases and J by 0 bases, with 12 bases between. CDR3 length equals 14 residues. The germline gives CDR1 WNHNN, CDR2 SYGVQD (reference sequence). CDR3 loop: CASSSGMSSYEQYF. CDR3 bases: TGCGCCAGCAGCTCAGGAATGAGCTCCTACGAGCAGTACTTC.

The chain employs TRBV6-1 and TRBJ1-3, with D perhaps matching TRBD1 (6 bases). V was shortened by 4 bases and J by 2 bases, with 12 bases between the two germline ends. Germline lookup yields CDR1 MNHNS and CDR2 SASEGT. The CDR3 covers 15 residues. The CDR3 here is CASSGQGIAGNTIYF. CDR3 coding DNA: TGTGCCAGCAGTGGGCAGGGGATAGCTGGAAACACCATATATTTT.

The V and J genes are TRBV7-8 and TRBJ2-1; TRBD2 aligns across 8 bases. V shed 0 bases and J 8 bases; nucleotides not matched to a gene: 6. Germline CDR1 SGHVS, CDR2 FQNEAQ. The CDR3 runs to 15 residues. The CDR3, as DNA: TGTGCCAGCAGCTTAGCTCGCGGGAGGACGGATGAGCAGTTCTTC. Its protein product is CASSLARGRTDEQFF.

The chain combines TRBV7-9 with TRBJ2-2; D possibly corresponds to TRBD2 (6 bases). CDR1 and CDR2 (germline): SEHNR, FQNEAQ (reference sequence). The CDR3 spans 15 residues. Trimming left V 6 bases short and J 4 bases short, with 15 bases between. The CDR3 spells CASSLGGVVTGELFF. The DNA of the CDR3 is TGTGCCAGCAGTCTGGGGGGAGTTGTCACCGGGGAGCTGTTTTTT.